This T cell receptor beta chain was sequenced during a study of a mutant IDH1 vaccine in newly diagnosed glioma. Study at large: Eight vaccinations were given in weeks 1, 3, 5, 7, 11, 15, 19 and 23. Study-level points and caveats: Patients showed vaccine-induced immune responses at a rate of more than 80%.

Looked up from germline, CDR1 is DFQATT and CDR2 is SNEGSKA (reference sequence). CDR3 length equals 10 residues. The V gene lost 6 bases and the J gene lost 5 bases, with 5 bases spanning the gap. Time point denoted: week 11, during vaccination. Each dose delivered 300 ug of mutant IDH1 20-mer peptide subcutaneously with imiquimod. Produced via immunoSEQ multiplex PCR; TCRdb's table is partial and in-frame only. Among about 36,000 clones listed, under 90% were seen once. The sample holds a few counts of this clone. Its antigen is not known. The genes are TRBV20-1 and TRBJ1-5; D call uncertain. The receptor was derived from a young woman with glioma. Some clones in this sample may be carry-over from other donors' samples. The input for sequencing was peripheral blood mononuclear cells (PBMCs), taken from a glioma patient whose treatment included an IDH1 peptide vaccine. CDR3 residues: CSAADQPQHF. The CDR3 nucleotides are TGCAGTGCCGCCGATCAGCCCCAGCATTTT.